Described below is a single T cell receptor (beta chain) sequence and its context. This entry belongs to a study of PD-L1 blockade in urothelial cancer. Study-level background: The researchers analyzed blood 3 weeks (second dose) and 6 weeks after treatment start. Counts from blood samples showed a median of around 150,000 T cells.

V was pared by 5 bases and J by 8 bases, with 13 bases between. The CDR3 sequence is 13 residues long. Germline lookup yields CDR1 LGHNT and CDR2 FRNRAP. It was locally advanced or metastatic urothelial carcinoma that patients had. The data were produced by immunoSEQ multiplex PCR, yet TCRdb's version contains in-frame clones alone and is incomplete. The repertoire holds tens of thousands of clones, with around 80% as singletons. The sample in question was PBMCs, obtained around atezolizumab (anti-PD-L1) treatment. The V call is TRBV12-5, the J call TRBJ2-1; D is undetermined. The receptor was derived from a man aged 65-85 years with urothelial cancer. This CDR3 reads CASGTILGDEQFF. CDR3 in DNA: TGTGCTAGTGGTACTATCCTAGGCGATGAGCAGTTCTTC.